The 27 T cell receptor beta chains presented below share a single source sample, sequenced in a study of low-dose radiotherapy and immunotherapy resistance in tumors. This sample's time point: before trial treatment. A constant-region primer paired with the V-primer adapter amplified TCRs over 20 PCR cycles. TCRdb recomputed calls from the reads with MiXCR, one row per CDR3 protein. The sample lists roughly 46,000 distinct CDR3 sequences, around 11% occurring once. The sequencing used PBMCs, collected before treatment. These receptor sequences come from a female donor with ovarian cancer.

This clonotype was picked up many times. The chain joins TRBV28 to TRBJ1-1, with D hard to call. The germline V gene encodes CDR1 MDHEN and CDR2 SYDVKM. V lost 6 bases and J lost 1, with 18 bases in between. The CDR3 consists of 16 residues. CDR3 sequence: CASRDSTRMGNTEAFF. The CDR3 nucleotides read TGTGCCAGCAGGGACTCGACCCGTATGGGGAACACTGAAGCTTTCTTT. The variable domain in full, with the rest retrieved from reference TRBV28 and TRBJ1-1, is DVKVTQSSRYLVKRTGEKVFLECVQDMDHENMFWYRQDPGLGLRLIYFSYDVKMKEKGDIPEGYSVSREKKERFSLILESASTNQTSMYLCASRDSTRMGNTEAFFGQGTRLTVV.

Ten or more counts support this clonotype. The chain carries TRBV5-1 and TRBJ2-1, with D perhaps matching TRBD1 (6 bases). The length of the CDR3 is 16 residues. Trimming stripped 0 bases from V and 5 bases from J, with 15 bases between. Germline lookup yields CDR1 SGHRS and CDR2 YFSETQ. In nucleotides, the CDR3 is TGCGCCAGCAGCTTGGGCGACCGGGACATTAACAATGAGCAGTTCTTC. Translation gives CASSLGDRDINNEQFF. Using reference TRBV5-1 and TRBJ2-1 for the parts outside the CDR3, the full variable domain is KAGVTQTPRYLIKTRGQQVTLSCSPISGHRSVSWYQQTPGQGLQFLFEYFSETQRNKGNFPGRFSGRQFSNSRSEMNVSTLELGDSALYLCASSLGDRDINNEQFFGPGTRLTVL.

This clonotype was counted many times. The chain uses TRBV9 and TRBJ2-7, with D possibly matching TRBD2 (6 bases). The germline gives CDR1 SGDLS, CDR2 YYNGEE. The germline V and J ends were trimmed by 4 bases and 3 bases, with 11 bases remaining between them. The CDR3 is 13 residues long. The CDR3 nucleotides are TGTGCCAGCAGCTATGGAGGGAACTACGAGCAGTACTTC. Encoded protein: CASSYGGNYEQYF.

This clonotype was counted many times. This chain uses TRBV6-5 with TRBJ2-7; no definite D call. CDR1 and CDR2 from the germline V gene are MNHEY and SVGAGI. Deletions cut 0 bases from V and 0 bases from J, with 9 bases between. The CDR3 covers 15 residues. The CDR3 here is CASSYSPSFSYEQYF. CDR3 nucleotide sequence: TGTGCCAGCAGTTACTCTCCAAGCTTCTCCTACGAGCAGTACTTC.

This clonotype has ten or more counts. The V gene is TRBV12-3 or TRBV12-4, the J gene TRBJ2-2; weak D call: TRBD1 (6 bases). Trimming shortened V by 1 base and J by 5 bases, and 14 bases separated the two germline ends. The CDR3 loop spans 16 amino acids. The CDR3 DNA sequence: TGTGCCAGCAGTTTAGACCCAGGGGCGTGGACCGGGGAGCTGTTTTTT. Its protein is CASSLDPGAWTGELFF.

There are many counts of this clonotype. The chain combines TRBV6-1 with TRBJ2-5, with 11 positions matching TRBD2. The germline V gene has CDR1 MNHNS and CDR2 SASEGT. V lost 2 bases to trimming and J lost 2 bases; unmatched junction nucleotides: 4. The CDR3 sequence is 16 residues long. The CDR3 reads CASSEMASGGQETQYF. CDR3 DNA sequence: TGTGCCAGCAGTGAAATGGCTAGCGGGGGGCAAGAGACCCAGTACTTC.

This clonotype came up many times. V is TRBV20-1 and J is TRBJ2-5; 9 bases are a match to TRBD1. The V gene end was trimmed by 3 bases and the J gene end by 4 bases; junction bases not matched to a gene: 12. Germline CDR1 and CDR2: DFQATT and SNEGSKA (reference sequence). The CDR3 consists of 16 residues. In DNA, the CDR3 is TGCAGTGCTAGCACCGGGACAGGGAGCCTGGGAGAGACCCAGTACTTC. Its translation: CSASTGTGSLGETQYF.

This clonotype was counted many times. The CDR3 is CSAAWKNIQYF. CDR3 coding DNA: TGCAGTGCTGCATGGAAGAACATTCAGTACTTC. The chain uses TRBV20-1 and TRBJ2-4; no clear D. CDR3 length equals 11 residues. Germline V gives CDR1 DFQATT, CDR2 SNEGSKA (reference sequence). Trimming cost V 5 bases and J 7 bases, with 9 bases left between them.

This clonotype was picked up many times. The chain is built from TRBV30 and TRBJ1-1; D is possibly TRBD1 (5 bases). The CDR3 contains 14 residues. The V gene's germline CDR1 is GTSNPN and CDR2 SVGIG (reference sequence). Trimming removed 4 bases from V and 0 bases from J, with 12 bases in between. The CDR3, as DNA: TGTGCCTGGAAGTCCGGGACCTTGAACACTGAAGCTTTCTTT. The encoded protein is CAWKSGTLNTEAFF.

This clonotype was counted many times. For the CDR3, the DNA is TGCAGCGTTACGTGGGGAGAGACCCAGTACTTC. Translation gives CSVTWGETQYF. The chain carries TRBV29-1 and TRBJ2-5; D uncertain. V was shortened by 5 bases and J by 4 bases, with 8 bases between the two germline ends. Germline lookup yields CDR1 SQVTM and CDR2 ANQGSEA. This CDR3 region has 11 residues.

Ten or more counts support this clonotype. The chain recombines TRBV20-1 with TRBJ2-3; D is unclear. The ends were cut back, 1 base at V and 1 base at J, with 6 bases in the middle. Germline assignment: CDR1 DFQATT and CDR2 SNEGSKA (reference sequence). The CDR3 length is 13 residues. The CDR3 DNA reads TGCAGTGCTAGAGGCTCAGGCACAGATACGCAGTATTTT. Translation: CSARGSGTDTQYF.

In this sample, this clonotype turned up many times. The J gene is TRBJ2-5, the V gene TRBV12-3 or TRBV12-4; TRBD1 is a possible D gene (7 bases). V dropped 3 bases and J dropped 4 bases, with 12 bases sitting between them. The CDR3 contains 14 residues. CDR3 sequence (DNA): TGTGCCAGCAGTTTGGAGGGGGCGTTAGAGACCCAGTACTTC. Its translation: CASSLEGALETQYF.

This clonotype was seen at least ten times. The gene calls are TRBV20-1 and TRBJ2-7, with 10 bases lining up with TRBD2. Germline CDR1 is DFQATT and CDR2 is SNEGSKA (reference sequence). Trimming took 0 bases from V and 4 from J; bases not matched to a gene: 0. CDR3 length equals 13 residues. In nucleotides, the CDR3 is TGCAGTGCTAGAGAACTAGCGGGGTACGAGCAGTACTTC. Amino acid sequence: CSARELAGYEQYF.

The chain employs TRBV10-3 and TRBJ2-1; a weak D match, TRBD1 (9 bases). V was cut by 10 bases and J by 1 base, with 17 bases left in between. The germline V gene has CDR1 ENHRY and CDR2 SYGVKD. The CDR3 has 15 amino acids. CDR3 bases: TGTGCCACTACAGGGGGCGGGGGGTCCTACAATGAGCAGTTCTTC. This sequence encodes CATTGGGGSYNEQFF.

This clonotype was recorded many times. The gene calls are TRBV2 and TRBJ1-3; D uncertain. V gave up 7 bases and J gave up 0 bases, with 16 bases separating them. The CDR3 is 16 residues long. The germline V gene encodes CDR1 SNHLY and CDR2 FYNNEI. This CDR3 is CASIEASLNSGNTIYF. The CDR3 DNA sequence: TGTGCCAGCATCGAGGCCAGCCTCAACTCTGGAAACACCATATATTTT.

V gene TRBV10-1 combines with J gene TRBJ2-7; TRBD1 or TRBD2 may be the D gene (5 bases each). V gave up 4 bases and J gave up 2 bases, with 12 bases separating them. CDR3 length: 14 amino acids. The germline CDR1 and CDR2 sequences are WNHNN and SYGVQD (reference sequence). The chain's CDR3 is CASSAGTGTYEQYF. As DNA, the CDR3 is TGCGCCAGCAGTGCCGGGACGGGTACCTACGAGCAGTACTTC.

This clonotype was picked up many times. V gene TRBV20-1 combines with J gene TRBJ2-2, with 9 bases fitting TRBD1. The junction had 11 bases not matched to a gene; V was cut back by 1 base and J by 5 bases. From germline, CDR1 is DFQATT and CDR2 SNEGSKA (reference sequence). The CDR3 length is 17 residues. The CDR3 sequence is CSARGGPGQGRTGELFF. Written as DNA, the CDR3 is TGCAGTGCTAGAGGTGGGCCCGGACAGGGGAGAACCGGGGAGCTGTTTTTT.

There are many counts of this clonotype. The V call is TRBV10-3, the J call TRBJ2-6; weak D call: TRBD1 (6 bases). Germline values: CDR1 ENHRY, CDR2 SYGVKD. This CDR3 has 16 amino acids. V was trimmed by 3 bases and J by 1 base, leaving 10 bases between them. The CDR3 spells CAISDRGGSGANVLTF. The CDR3 bases are TGTGCCATCAGTGACAGGGGCGGATCTGGGGCCAACGTCCTGACTTTC.

There are many counts of this clonotype. The CDR3 spells CASRDPPGRSNTEAFF. The CDR3 nucleotides read TGTGCCAGCAGGGACCCGCCAGGGCGTTCGAACACTGAAGCTTTCTTT. The rearrangement joins TRBV7-8 to TRBJ1-1; possibly TRBD1 for D (5 bases). The CDR3 totals 16 residues. In germline, CDR1 is SGHVS, CDR2 FQNEAQ. Deletions cut 6 bases from V and 1 base from J, with 18 bases between.

This clonotype was observed many times. The rearrangement links TRBV11-2 to TRBJ2-1; 7 bases line up with TRBD2. CDR1 is SGHAT and CDR2 is FQNNGV in the germline V gene. The V and J ends lost 5 bases and 8 bases, in that order; junction bases with no gene match: 9. The CDR3 is made up of 14 amino acids. CDR3 nucleotides: TGTGCCAGCAGCCCCACAAGCGGGGTCTATGAGCAGTTCTTC. Translating gives CASSPTSGVYEQFF.

This clonotype was seen many times. V is TRBV7-9 and J is TRBJ2-1; D is uncertain. Looked up from germline, CDR1 is SEHNR and CDR2 is FQNEAQ (reference sequence). CDR3 size: 10 residues. V was cut by 5 bases and J by 9 bases, with 5 bases left in between. CDR3 amino acids: CASSPLEQFF. In DNA form, the CDR3 reads TGTGCCAGCAGCCCACTTGAGCAGTTCTTC.

At least ten counts were recorded for this clonotype. The chain employs TRBV20-1 and TRBJ2-7; a weak D match, TRBD2 (6 bases). Per the germline V gene, CDR1 is DFQATT and CDR2 is SNEGSKA (reference sequence). Trimming cost V 5 bases and J 5 bases, with 22 bases left between them. The CDR3 consists of 15 residues. The CDR3 sequence: CSAWGSLRGSHEQYF. As DNA, the CDR3 is TGCAGTGCTTGGGGGTCACTACGGGGGTCCCACGAGCAGTACTTC.

In regard to this clonotype: A far larger clone is a single base away, which makes a read error likely. V usage is TRBV28 and J usage is TRBJ2-1; weak D call: TRBD1 (5 bases). From germline, CDR1 is MDHEN and CDR2 SYDVKM. Trimming shortened V by 4 bases and J by 10 bases, and 14 bases separated the two germline ends. The CDR3 spans 13 residues. CDR3 nucleotide sequence: TGTGCCAGCAGTTCCGACAGTGCCTACGAGCAGTTCTTC. As protein: CASSSDSAYEQFF.

In its sample, this clonotype was seen many times. The chain couples TRBV18 to TRBJ1-1, with TRBD1 identical over 9 bases. V was clipped by 4 bases and J by 0 bases; unmatched bases: 3. Germline CDR1 KGHSH, CDR2 LQKENI. The CDR3 spans 15 residues. CDR3: CASSLRTGVNTEAFF. In nucleotides, the CDR3 is TGTGCCAGCTCACTAAGGACAGGGGTGAACACTGAAGCTTTCTTT.

This chain connects TRBV23-1 to TRBJ1-1; TRBD1 matches 8 bases. TRBV23-1 is an open reading frame whose function is uncertain. Trimming cost V 0 bases and J 10 bases; bases outside gene matches: 4. There are 13 residues in the CDR3. CDR3 nucleotide sequence: TGCGCCAGCAGTCAATCGACAGGGGATCGAGCTTTCTTT. Translated: CASSQSTGDRAFF.

Many counts were recorded for this clonotype. This chain connects TRBV5-6 to TRBJ2-1; 8 positions match TRBD1. Germline assignment: CDR1 SGHDT and CDR2 YYEEEE. The CDR3 loop spans 14 amino acids. Unmatched junction bases numbered 0, after V lost 0 bases and J lost 4 bases. CDR3 nucleotide sequence: TGTGCCAGCAGCTTGGGGGACAGGTACAATGAGCAGTTCTTC. Translated, it gives CASSLGDRYNEQFF.

Sample share makes this clonotype medium-sized. The genes are TRBV5-1 and TRBJ1-6; TRBD1 is a possible D gene (6 bases). In germline, CDR1 is SGHRS, CDR2 YFSETQ. Trimming pared 2 bases from V and 10 bases from J, leaving 19 bases between. The CDR3 totals 16 residues. Here the CDR3 reads CASSFEGDLTGSPLHF. In DNA, the CDR3 is TGCGCCAGCAGCTTCGAGGGGGACCTAACTGGCTCACCCCTCCACTTT.